The next 21 T cell receptor beta chains were all read from a single sample in a study of blood T cell repertoires in COVID-19 (TCRdb year 2020). Libraries came from the immunoSEQ multiplex PCR assay. TCRdb limited this immuneACCESS table to in-frame rearrangements with V and J called. A share of clones is missing; checked studies link under half to unresolved V genes, and the rest is unexplained. This sample has fewer than 350,000 clones in its table, and about 88% of those were observed once. The top ten clonotypes cover roughly 14% of the sample. Specimen: peripheral blood. Every receptor here comes from a woman in her sixties or seventies with COVID-19, enrolled during active disease.

The V gene is TRBV9, the J gene TRBJ1-6; D gene ambiguous. The CDR3 consists of 14 residues. CDR1 is SGDLS and CDR2 is YYNGEE in the germline V gene. V was pared by 0 bases and J by 10 bases, with 11 bases between. Here the CDR3 DNA reads TGTGCCAGCAGCGTAGGAGGGATAGGGTCACCCCTCCACTTT. Its protein product is CASSVGGIGSPLHF. Using reference TRBV9 and TRBJ1-6 for the parts outside the CDR3, the full variable domain is DSGVTQTPKHLITATGQRVTLRCSPRSGDLSVYWYQQSLDQGLQFLIQYYNGEERAKGNILERFSAQQFPDLHSELNLSSLELGDSALYFCASSVGGIGSPLHFGNGTRLTVT.

The chain combines TRBV4-3 with TRBJ2-5; 10 bases map to TRBD2. Germline V CDR1 and CDR2: LGHNA, YSLEER. J lost 2 bases, V lost 0 bases, and 6 bases had no gene match. This CDR3 comprises 17 residues. The CDR3 sequence is CASSQEALAGVQETQYF. CDR3 in DNA: TGCGCCAGCAGCCAAGAAGCCCTAGCGGGGGTACAAGAGACCCAGTACTTC.

The chain has TRBV3-1 (or the pseudogene TRBV3-2) and TRBJ1-1; 8 nucleotides line up with TRBD1. V gave up 4 bases and J gave up 3 bases; unmatched junction bases: 10. CDR1 is LGHDT and CDR2 is YNNKEL in the germline V gene (reference sequence). The CDR3 consists of 16 residues. The CDR3 protein is CASSLLPGGKDTEAFF. CDR3 sequence (DNA): TGTGCCAGCAGCCTCTTACCAGGGGGCAAGGACACTGAAGCTTTCTTT.

This clone occurred once. The chain has TRBV4-3 and TRBJ2-1; no clear D gene. The V end was cut by 1 base, the J end by 3 bases, with 4 bases between. This CDR3 comprises 13 residues. CDR1 and CDR2 (germline): LGHNA, YSLEER. The CDR3 nucleotides are TGCGCCAGCAGCCAAGTGTACTACAATGAGCAGTTCTTC. Translation gives CASSQVYYNEQFF.

This clone was seen only once. The chain is built from TRBV4-2 and TRBJ2-7, with 8 bases that match TRBD2. CDR1 and CDR2 from the germline V gene are LGHNA and YNFKEQ. V gave up 4 bases and J gave up 2 bases; unmatched junction bases: 1. The CDR3 sequence is 13 residues long. The CDR3 here is CASSPGGAYEQYF. In nucleotides, the CDR3 is TGTGCCAGCAGCCCCGGGGGGGCCTACGAGCAGTACTTC.

The V and J genes are TRBV7-8 and TRBJ1-5; possible D gene TRBD1, 5 bases. V was cut by 1 base and J by 12 bases, with 13 bases left in between. Germline V lookup: CDR1 SGHVS, CDR2 FQNEAQ. The CDR3 contains 13 residues. CDR3: CASSLVGPVDQHF. The CDR3 bases are TGTGCCAGCAGCTTAGTGGGGCCCGTCGACCAGCATTTT.

The sample holds a few counts of this clone. V is TRBV2 and J is TRBJ2-7; D perhaps matches TRBD2 (6 bases). CDR1 SNHLY and CDR2 FYNNEI come from the germline V gene. This CDR3 has 12 residues. Between the trimmed V and J ends, which lost 8 bases and 2 bases, there was a span of 10 bases. The CDR3, as DNA: TGTGCCAGCCTGGGCGGGACCTACGAGCAGTACTTC. Its protein product is CASLGGTYEQYF.

The rearrangement uses TRBV29-1 and TRBJ2-7, with unresolved D. Trimming took off 4 bases at V and 0 bases at J, with 10 bases between the two ends. Germline CDR1 reads SQVTM; CDR2 reads ANQGSEA. CDR3 length: 13 residues. The CDR3 sequence is CSVVGQASYEQYF. The CDR3 DNA reads as TGCAGCGTTGTTGGGCAGGCCTCCTACGAGCAGTACTTC.

The chain is built from TRBV5-1 and TRBJ2-5; weak D call: TRBD2 (5 bases). The CDR3 consists of 15 residues. V dropped 2 bases and J dropped 5 bases, with 16 bases sitting between them. Germline-derived CDR1 and CDR2 are SGHRS and YFSETQ. In DNA, the CDR3 is TGCGCCAGCAGCTTTGAGGGCAATACGGGCGAGACCCAGTACTTC. Translated, it gives CASSFEGNTGETQYF. Drawing the rest from reference TRBV5-1 and TRBJ2-5, the complete variable domain is KAGVTQTPRYLIKTRGQQVTLSCSPISGHRSVSWYQQTPGQGLQFLFEYFSETQRNKGNFPGRFSGRQFSNSRSEMNVSTLELGDSALYLCASSFEGNTGETQYFGPGTRLLVL.

The CDR3 is CASSLGGLGSPLHF. In DNA form, the CDR3 reads TGCGCCAGCAGCTTGGGGGGGCTGGGTTCACCCCTCCACTTT. This chain connects TRBV5-1 to TRBJ1-6, with a possible D match to TRBD1 (6 bases). The CDR3 has 14 amino acids. Germline loops: CDR1 SGHRS, CDR2 YFSETQ. Between the trimmed V and J ends, which lost 0 bases and 9 bases, there was a span of 10 bases.

CDR3 nucleotide sequence: TGTGCCAGCGGGAACAGGGGGAATAATTCACCCCTCCACTTT. Translated, it gives CASGNRGNNSPLHF. The rearrangement uses TRBV2 and TRBJ1-6; 8 nucleotides line up with TRBD1. V shed 8 bases, J shed 5 bases, and the junction held 5 bases outside the gene matches. This CDR3 has 14 amino acids. From germline, CDR1 is SNHLY and CDR2 FYNNEI.

The rearrangement links TRBV27 to TRBJ2-2, with a possible D match to TRBD1 (6 bases). CDR1 is MNHEY, CDR2 SMNVEV, per germline (reference sequence). The CDR3 consists of 17 residues. V lost 4 bases, J lost 0 bases, and 15 bases lay in between. In nucleotides, the CDR3 is TGTGCCAGCAGTTCCCTCCGGGACATCGCGAACACCGGGGAGCTGTTTTTT. Translation: CASSSLRDIANTGELFF.

The V and J genes are TRBV2 and TRBJ2-7; no reliable D call. V was cut by 6 bases and J by 1 base, with 7 bases left in between. Germline values: CDR1 SNHLY, CDR2 FYNNEI. This CDR3 comprises 12 residues. The CDR3 sequence: CASSTVSYEQYF. The CDR3 DNA is TGTGCCAGCAGCACTGTTTCCTACGAGCAGTACTTC.

The chain links TRBV7-9 to TRBJ1-3, with D perhaps TRBD1 (6 bases). This CDR3 region has 13 residues. Germline lookup yields CDR1 SEHNR and CDR2 FQNEAQ (reference sequence). Trimming removed 4 bases at V and 6 bases at J, with 10 bases between. The CDR3 DNA reads as TGTGCCAGCAGCTCAGGGGAAGAAAACACCATATATTTT. It translates to CASSSGEENTIYF.

The chain has TRBV9 and TRBJ2-7, with D unresolved. The ends were cut back, 4 bases at V and 2 bases at J, with 13 bases in the middle. CDR3 size: 14 residues. In germline, CDR1 is SGDLS, CDR2 YYNGEE. This CDR3 reads CASSPREATYEQYF. CDR3 in DNA: TGTGCCAGCAGCCCCCGTGAAGCCACCTACGAGCAGTACTTC.

This clone was found a few times. The chain uses TRBV29-1 and TRBJ1-3, with 7 bases that match TRBD1. In germline, CDR1 is SQVTM, CDR2 ANQGSEA. The CDR3 contains 14 residues. V lost 7 bases and J lost 3; bases outside the gene matches: 9. This CDR3 is CSALPQGHGNTIYF. CDR3 in DNA: TGCAGCGCCTTACCACAGGGGCATGGAAACACCATATATTTT.

The chain recombines TRBV4-1 with TRBJ2-3; D remains unclear. Per germline, CDR1 MGHRA and CDR2 YSYEKL. Trimming took off 1 base at V and 8 bases at J, with 13 bases between the two ends. CDR3 length: 14 residues. CDR3 loop: CASSQGLEIVTQYF. DNA for the CDR3: TGCGCCAGCAGCCAAGGTCTAGAAATAGTTACGCAGTATTTT.

The gene calls are TRBV2 and TRBJ2-1; tentatively, D is TRBD1 (5 bases). The CDR3 spans 16 residues. V was shortened by 2 bases and J by 0 bases, with 11 bases between the two germline ends. Germline CDR1 is SNHLY and CDR2 is FYNNEI. This CDR3 is CASSERERGSYNEQFF. The CDR3 bases are TGTGCCAGCAGTGAAAGGGAAAGGGGCTCCTACAATGAGCAGTTCTTC.

V usage is TRBV6-2 or TRBV6-3 and J usage is TRBJ1-5, with D maybe TRBD1 (5 bases). Trimming left V 4 bases short and J 4 bases short, with 8 bases between. Germline loops: CDR1 MNHEY, CDR2 SVGEGT. The CDR3 loop spans 13 amino acids. This CDR3 reads CASSFAGNQPQHF. The CDR3 nucleotides are TGTGCCAGCAGTTTTGCAGGGAATCAGCCCCAGCATTTT.

Worth noting for this clone: At one end, the junction sequence differs from germline, possibly due to a read error. The chain couples TRBV5-1 to TRBJ1-3; D unresolved. The CDR3 has 13 amino acids. Germline assignment: CDR1 SGHRS and CDR2 YFSETQ. The CDR3 spells CASSLADGDTIYF. In DNA form, the CDR3 reads TGCGCCAGCAGCTTGGCAGATGGAGACACCATATATTTT.

This sequence joins TRBV10-2 and TRBJ2-1, with a weak D call TRBD2 (5 bases). The CDR3 is 17 amino acids. Germline V CDR1 and CDR2: WSHSY, SAAADI. The V and J ends lost 2 bases and 4 bases respectively, with 18 bases between them. The CDR3 loop reads CASSEPLGRSGYNEQFF. The CDR3, as DNA: TGCGCCAGCAGTGAGCCGCTGGGTAGGAGCGGATACAATGAGCAGTTCTTC.